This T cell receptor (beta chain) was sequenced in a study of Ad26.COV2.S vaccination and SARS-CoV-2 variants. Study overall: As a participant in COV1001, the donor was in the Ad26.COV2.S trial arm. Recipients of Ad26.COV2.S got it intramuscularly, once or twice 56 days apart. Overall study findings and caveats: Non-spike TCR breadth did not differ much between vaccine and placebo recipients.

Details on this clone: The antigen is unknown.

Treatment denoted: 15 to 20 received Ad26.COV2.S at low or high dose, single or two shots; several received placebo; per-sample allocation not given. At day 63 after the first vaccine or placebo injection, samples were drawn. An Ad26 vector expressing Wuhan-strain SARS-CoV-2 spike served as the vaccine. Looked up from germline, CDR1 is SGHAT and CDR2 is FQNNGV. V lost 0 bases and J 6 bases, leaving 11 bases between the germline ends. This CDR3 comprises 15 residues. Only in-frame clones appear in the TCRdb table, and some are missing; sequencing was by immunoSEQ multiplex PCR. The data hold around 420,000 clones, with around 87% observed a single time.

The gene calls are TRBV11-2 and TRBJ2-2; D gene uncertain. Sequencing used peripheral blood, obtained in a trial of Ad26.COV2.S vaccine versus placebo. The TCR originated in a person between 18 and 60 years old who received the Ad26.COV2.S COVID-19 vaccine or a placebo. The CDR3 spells CASSLDGLSAGELFF. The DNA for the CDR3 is TGTGCCAGCAGCTTAGATGGGCTGTCGGCCGGGGAGCTGTTTTTT. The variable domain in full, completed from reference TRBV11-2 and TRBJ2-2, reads EAGVAQSPRYKIIEKRQSVAFWCNPISGHATLYWYQQILGQGPKLLIQFQNNGVVDDSQLPKDRFSAERLKGVDSTLKIQPAKLEDSAVYLCASSLDGLSAGELFFGEGSRLTVL.